The rows below give T cell receptor beta chains drawn from one sample of a study of blood T cell repertoires in COVID-19. Method: immunoSEQ multiplex PCR; TCRdb's copy keeps in-frame clones and lacks some. The table shows about 110,000 clones, with just over 70% occurring only once. The specimen sequenced was peripheral blood. These receptors were taken from a human donor with acute or convalescent COVID-19. The donor label of this sample is uncertain. Each CDR3 is given with its conserved first and last residue. A D gene is named only where the DNA matches it firmly. Size tells how often a clone was seen (once, few, many) or the class of an expanded clone, and some rows leave it out.

J,V,size,length,D,DNA,CDR3
TRBJ1-2,TRBV6-5,few,13,.,TGTGCCAGCAGTTACTCCCTTCTCTATGGCTACACCTTC,CASSYSLLYGYTF
TRBJ2-4,TRBV7-2,.,15,TRBD1,TGTGCCAGCAGCTCACGGACAGGGACAAAAAACATTCAGTACTTC,CASSSRTGTKNIQYF
TRBJ2-3,TRBV6-1,.,13,TRBD1,TGTGCCAGCAGTGAATTGGGGGCAGGGGGGCAGTATTTT,CASSELGAGGQYF
TRBJ1-2,TRBV3-1/TRBV3-2,few,16,.,TGTGCCAGCAGCCGACTGCTTACCAGCTCTCGCTATGGCTACACCTTC,CASSRLLTSSRYGYTF
TRBJ1-1,TRBV6-1,once,12,.,TGTGCCAGCAGTGAAGGCCTAACTGAAGCTTTCTTT,CASSEGLTEAFF
TRBJ1-2,TRBV19,.,13,.,TGTGCCAGTAGTATCGACAGGTTTGGCGGCTACACCTTC,CASSIDRFGGYTF
TRBJ2-3,TRBV9,.,16,TRBD2,TGTGCCAGCAGCAGGGCGGGACTAGCGGACACAGATACGCAGTATTTT,CASSRAGLADTDTQYF
TRBJ2-7,TRBV7-6,.,15,TRBD1,TGTGCCAGCAGCCTGACAGGGACGCATTTCGACGAGCAGTACTTC,CASSLTGTHFDEQYF
TRBJ1-2,TRBV9,.,14,TRBD1,TGTGCCAGCAACCAAGCCGGGACAGGATATGGCTACACCTTC,CASNQAGTGYGYTF
TRBJ1-2,TRBV7-8,.,15,TRBD1,TGTGCCAGCAGCATACCGGGACAGGGATACTATGGCTACACCTTC,CASSIPGQGYYGYTF
TRBJ1-3,TRBV13,.,17,.,TGTGCCAGCAGCTTAGGCGGGGGGCGGAGGTCTGGAAACACCATATATTTT,CASSLGGGRRSGNTIYF
TRBJ1-1,TRBV7-3,.,13,.,TGTGCCAGCAGCTTCTGGCAGAACACTGAAGCTTTCTTT,CASSFWQNTEAFF
TRBJ2-2,TRBV20-1,.,14,.,TGCAGTGCTAGTTCGCCAGGGAGGACCGGGGAGCTGTTTTTT,CSASSPGRTGELFF
TRBJ2-5,TRBV4-2,many,17,.,TGTGCCAGCAGCCAAGATTCCCAGTCTAGCTACCAAGAGACCCAGTACTTC,CASSQDSQSSYQETQYF
TRBJ1-1,TRBV6-1,few,13,TRBD1,TGTGCCAGCAGTGACAGGACAGGGATAATGGCTTTCTTT,CASSDRTGIMAFF
TRBJ2-3,TRBV5-8,.,15,TRBD2,TGTGCCAGCAGCAGAACTAGCGGGGGGGCAGATACGCAGTATTTT,CASSRTSGGADTQYF
TRBJ1-4,TRBV6-6,once,14,.,TGTGCCAGCAGGGGTGGAGGTTTGGGAGAAAAACTGTTTTTT,CASRGGGLGEKLFF
TRBJ2-2,TRBV3-1/TRBV3-2,.,13,.,TGTGCCAGCAGCCCTCGGGTAACCGGGGAGCTGTTTTTT,CASSPRVTGELFF
TRBJ1-1,TRBV7-8,.,12,.,TGTGCCAGCAGGAGAATACAGGGTACCGCTTTCTTT,CASRRIQGTAFF
TRBJ1-2,TRBV5-5,few,16,TRBD1,TGTGCCAGCAGCTTGGTCCTTCTCGGGACAGACTATGGCTACACCTTC,CASSLVLLGTDYGYTF
TRBJ2-3,TRBV7-9,.,17,TRBD2,TGTGCCAGCAGCCATGGGACAGGACTAGCGGGGGGCTATACGCAGTATTTT,CASSHGTGLAGGYTQYF
TRBJ1-6,TRBV9,many,15,TRBD1,TGTGCCAGCAGCGCTAAAGACAGGGGAGAATCACCCCTCCACTTT,CASSAKDRGESPLHF
TRBJ1-2,TRBV2,.,15,TRBD1,TGTGCCAGCAGGGAAAACAGGGGGACTAACTATGGCTACACCTTC,CASRENRGTNYGYTF
TRBJ2-1,TRBV28,.,14,TRBD2,TGTGCCAGCAGTTTAATAGCGGGGGTGGATGAGCAGTTCTTC,CASSLIAGVDEQFF
TRBJ2-3,TRBV18,.,15,TRBD2,TGTGCCAGCTCGCCGCCCGCGGGGGTTCCAGATACGCAGTATTTT,CASSPPAGVPDTQYF
TRBJ1-2,TRBV7-2,.,15,TRBD1,TGTGCCAGCAGCCCAACCGGGACAGGGATCGGTGGCTACACCTTC,CASSPTGTGIGGYTF
TRBJ2-7,TRBV7-8,few,16,TRBD1,TGTGCCAGCAGCCGAGCAAGGCGGGACAGGGTCTACGAGCAGTACTTC,CASSRARRDRVYEQYF
TRBJ1-2,TRBV3-1/TRBV3-2,.,14,TRBD1,TGTGCCAGCAGCACGGACAGGGGAGGTCATGGCTACACCTTC,CASSTDRGGHGYTF
TRBJ1-5,TRBV12-3/TRBV12-4,.,13,.,TGTGCCAGCAGGAGTCGAGGCAATCAGCCCCAGCATTTT,CASRSRGNQPQHF
TRBJ2-5,TRBV10-3,.,12,.,TGTGCCATCAGTGAACGGGAGGAGACCCAGTACTTC,CAISEREETQYF
TRBJ1-5,TRBV5-5,.,14,TRBD1,TGTGCCAGCAGCTTGGTGGCAGGGGGTAGGCCCCAGCATTTT,CASSLVAGGRPQHF
TRBJ2-1,TRBV11-2,few,15,TRBD1,TGTGCCAGCAGCTTCCCAACAGGGGGCTTAAATGAGCAGTTCTTC,CASSFPTGGLNEQFF
TRBJ1-6,TRBV30,.,16,TRBD1,TGTGCCTGGAGTGTACCCACAGGGGGTAGCAATTCACCCCTCCACTTT,CAWSVPTGGSNSPLHF
TRBJ2-1,TRBV6-1,.,16,.,TGTGCCAGCAGTGAAACTCCTCCCTTTACCTACAATGAGCAGTTCTTC,CASSETPPFTYNEQFF
TRBJ1-2,TRBV6-5,.,14,.,TGTGCCAGCAGTCCTTTCAGGGGTCACTATGGCTACACCTTC,CASSPFRGHYGYTF
TRBJ1-3,TRBV7-9,.,15,TRBD1,TGTGCCAGCAATTCCAGGGGGCACTCTGGAAACACCATATATTTT,CASNSRGHSGNTIYF
TRBJ1-6,TRBV2,.,15,.,TGTGCCAGCAGGGTCCAGGGAACCTATAATTCACCCCTCCACTTT,CASRVQGTYNSPLHF
TRBJ2-3,TRBV4-2,.,19,TRBD2,TGTGCCAGCAGCCAAGATCTGGTAGCGGGGGATGGAGGCACAGATACGCAGTATTTT,CASSQDLVAGDGGTDTQYF